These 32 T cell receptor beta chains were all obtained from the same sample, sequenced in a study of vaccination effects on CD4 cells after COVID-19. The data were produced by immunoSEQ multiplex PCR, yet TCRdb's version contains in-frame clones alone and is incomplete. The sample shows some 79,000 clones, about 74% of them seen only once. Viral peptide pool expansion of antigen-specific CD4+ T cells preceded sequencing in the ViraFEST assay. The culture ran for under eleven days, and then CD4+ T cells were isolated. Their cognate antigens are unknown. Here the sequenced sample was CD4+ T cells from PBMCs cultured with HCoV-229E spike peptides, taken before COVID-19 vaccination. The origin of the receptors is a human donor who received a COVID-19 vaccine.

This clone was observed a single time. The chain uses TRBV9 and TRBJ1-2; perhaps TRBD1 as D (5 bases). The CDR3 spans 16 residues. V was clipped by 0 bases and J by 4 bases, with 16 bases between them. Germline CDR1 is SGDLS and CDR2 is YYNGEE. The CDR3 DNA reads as TGTGCCAGCAGCGTAGGTGGGGGGAATCCGGCCTATGGCTACACCTTC. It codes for CASSVGGGNPAYGYTF.

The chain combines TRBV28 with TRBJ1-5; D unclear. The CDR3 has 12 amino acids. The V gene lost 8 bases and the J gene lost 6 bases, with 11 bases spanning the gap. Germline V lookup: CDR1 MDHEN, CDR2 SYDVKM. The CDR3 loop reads CASEQVAQPQHF. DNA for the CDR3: TGTGCCAGCGAGCAGGTAGCTCAGCCCCAGCATTTT.

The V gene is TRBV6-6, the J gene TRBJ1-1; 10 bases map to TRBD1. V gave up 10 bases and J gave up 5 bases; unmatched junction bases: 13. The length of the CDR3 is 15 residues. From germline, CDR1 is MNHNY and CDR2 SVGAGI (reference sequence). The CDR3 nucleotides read TGTGCCACCATGGACAGGGGGGGACGGGTTACTGAAGCTTTCTTT. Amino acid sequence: CATMDRGGRVTEAFF.

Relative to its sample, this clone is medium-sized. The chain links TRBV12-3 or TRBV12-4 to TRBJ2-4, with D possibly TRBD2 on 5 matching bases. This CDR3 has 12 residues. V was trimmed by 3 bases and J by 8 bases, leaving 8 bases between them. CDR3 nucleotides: TGTGCCAGCAGTTTCTTGAGGGACATTCAGTACTTC. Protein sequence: CASSFLRDIQYF.

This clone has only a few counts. The CDR3 bases are TGTGCCAGCAGCTTGGGCGGATCAGGGGGCGTTTACTACGAGCAGTACGTC. Residues: CASSLGGSGGVYYEQYV. V is TRBV5-6 and J is TRBJ2-7; 8 bases agree with TRBD1. Germline-derived CDR1 and CDR2 are SGHDT and YYEEEE. The CDR3 spans 17 residues. With 0 bases clipped from V and 3 bases from J, the junction kept 11 bases outside the gene matches.

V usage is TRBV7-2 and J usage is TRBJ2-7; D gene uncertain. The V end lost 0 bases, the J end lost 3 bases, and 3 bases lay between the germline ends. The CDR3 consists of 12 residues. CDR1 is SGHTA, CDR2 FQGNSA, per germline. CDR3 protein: CASSLAYYEQYV. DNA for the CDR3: TGTGCCAGCAGCTTAGCATACTACGAGCAGTACGTC.

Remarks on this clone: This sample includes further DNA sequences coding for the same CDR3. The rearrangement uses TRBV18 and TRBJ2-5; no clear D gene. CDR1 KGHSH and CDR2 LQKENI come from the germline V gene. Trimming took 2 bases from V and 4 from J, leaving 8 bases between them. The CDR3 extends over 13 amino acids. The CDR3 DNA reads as TGTGCCAGCTCACCAAGGGCCGGAGAGACCCAGTACTTC. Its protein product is CASSPRAGETQYF.

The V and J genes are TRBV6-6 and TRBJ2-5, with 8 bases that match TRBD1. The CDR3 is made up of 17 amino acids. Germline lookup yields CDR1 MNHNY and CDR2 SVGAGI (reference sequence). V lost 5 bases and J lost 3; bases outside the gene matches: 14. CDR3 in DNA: TGTGCCAGCAGTCACCCACCAGGGGGCGTCAGCAAAGAGACCCAGTACTTC. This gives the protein CASSHPPGGVSKETQYF.

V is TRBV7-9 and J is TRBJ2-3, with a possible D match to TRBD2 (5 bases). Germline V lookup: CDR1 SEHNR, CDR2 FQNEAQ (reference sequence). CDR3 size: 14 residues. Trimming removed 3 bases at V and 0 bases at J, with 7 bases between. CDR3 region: CASSFRGSTDTQYF. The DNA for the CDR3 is TGTGCCAGCAGCTTCCGGGGTAGCACAGATACGCAGTATTTT.

The CDR3 coding sequence is TGTGCCAGCAGCTTAGTGACGTATTACAGGGAGGAGACCCAGTACTTC. It codes for CASSLVTYYREETQYF. The chain has TRBV7-2 and TRBJ2-5, with a possible D match to TRBD1 (6 bases). This CDR3 is 16 amino acids long. CDR1 and CDR2 from the germline V gene are SGHTA and FQGNSA. V was trimmed by 1 base and J by 5 bases, leaving 17 bases between them.

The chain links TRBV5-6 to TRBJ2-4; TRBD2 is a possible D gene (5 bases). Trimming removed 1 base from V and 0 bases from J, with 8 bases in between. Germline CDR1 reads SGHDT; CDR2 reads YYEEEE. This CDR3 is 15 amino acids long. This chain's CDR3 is CASSLNGIAKNIQYF. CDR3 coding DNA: TGTGCCAGCAGCTTGAACGGGATAGCCAAAAACATTCAGTACTTC.

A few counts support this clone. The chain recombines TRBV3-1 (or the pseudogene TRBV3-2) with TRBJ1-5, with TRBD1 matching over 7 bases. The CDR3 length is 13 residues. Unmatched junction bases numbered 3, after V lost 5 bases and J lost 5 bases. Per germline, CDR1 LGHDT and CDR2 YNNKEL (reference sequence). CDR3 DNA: TGTGCCAGCAGCGGCGACAGGGATCAGCCCCAGCATTTT. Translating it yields CASSGDRDQPQHF.

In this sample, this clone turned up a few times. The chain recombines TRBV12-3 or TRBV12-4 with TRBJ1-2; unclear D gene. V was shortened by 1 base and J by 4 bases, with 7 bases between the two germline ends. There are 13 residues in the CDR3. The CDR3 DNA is TGTGCCAGCAGTTTAGGCCCGTTCTATGGCTACACCTTC. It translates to CASSLGPFYGYTF.

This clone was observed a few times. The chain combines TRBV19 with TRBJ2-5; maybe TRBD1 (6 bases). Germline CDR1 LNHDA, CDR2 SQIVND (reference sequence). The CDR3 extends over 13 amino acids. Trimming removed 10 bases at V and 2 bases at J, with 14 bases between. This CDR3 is CATYNRAQETQYF. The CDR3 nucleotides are TGTGCCACCTATAACAGGGCTCAAGAGACCCAGTACTTC.

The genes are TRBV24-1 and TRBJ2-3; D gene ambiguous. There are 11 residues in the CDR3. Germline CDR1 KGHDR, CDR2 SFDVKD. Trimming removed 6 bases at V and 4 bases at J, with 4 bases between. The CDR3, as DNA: TGTGCCACCAGTTTCGCAGATACGCAGTATTTT. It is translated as CATSFADTQYF.

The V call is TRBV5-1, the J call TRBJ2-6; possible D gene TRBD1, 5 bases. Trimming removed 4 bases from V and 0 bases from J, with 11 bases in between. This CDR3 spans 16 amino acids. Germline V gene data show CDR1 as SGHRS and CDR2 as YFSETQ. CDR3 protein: CASSAYRFSGANVLTF. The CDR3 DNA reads TGCGCCAGCAGCGCCTACAGGTTCTCTGGGGCCAACGTCCTGACTTTC.

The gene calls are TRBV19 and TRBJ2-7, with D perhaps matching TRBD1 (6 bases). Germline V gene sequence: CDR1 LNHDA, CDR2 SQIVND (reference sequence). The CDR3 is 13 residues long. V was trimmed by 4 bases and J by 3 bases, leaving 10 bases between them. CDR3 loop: CASSRGRGYEQYV. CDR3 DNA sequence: TGTGCCAGTAGTAGAGGCAGGGGCTACGAGCAGTACGTC.

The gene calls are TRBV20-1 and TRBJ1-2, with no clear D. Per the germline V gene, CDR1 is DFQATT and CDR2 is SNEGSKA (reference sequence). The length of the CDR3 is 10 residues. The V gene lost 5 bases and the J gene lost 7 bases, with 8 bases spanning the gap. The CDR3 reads CSARVRGYTF. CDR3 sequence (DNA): TGCAGTGCTCGTGTACGTGGCTACACCTTC.

CDR3 in amino acids: CATRRGEEQPQHF. The CDR3 coding sequence is TGTGCCACCAGAAGGGGAGAGGAGCAGCCCCAGCATTTT. This rearrangement joins TRBV24-1 to TRBJ1-5; TRBD1 might be the D (5 bases). Germline V gene lookup returns CDR1 KGHDR and CDR2 SFDVKD. This CDR3 has 13 residues. The V gene lost 7 bases and the J gene lost 7 bases, with 13 bases spanning the gap.

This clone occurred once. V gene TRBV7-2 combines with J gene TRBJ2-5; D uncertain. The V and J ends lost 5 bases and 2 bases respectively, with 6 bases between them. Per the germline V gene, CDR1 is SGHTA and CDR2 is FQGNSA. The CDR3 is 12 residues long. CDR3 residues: CASSPLQETQYF. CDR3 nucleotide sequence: TGTGCCAGCAGCCCTCTACAAGAGACCCAGTACTTC.

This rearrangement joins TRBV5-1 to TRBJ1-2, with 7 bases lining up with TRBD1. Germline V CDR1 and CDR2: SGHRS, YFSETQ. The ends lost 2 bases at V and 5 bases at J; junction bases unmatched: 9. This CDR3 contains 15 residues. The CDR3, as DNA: TGCGCCAGCAGCTTCTCTCCGGGACAGACTTATGGCTACACCTTC. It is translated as CASSFSPGQTYGYTF.

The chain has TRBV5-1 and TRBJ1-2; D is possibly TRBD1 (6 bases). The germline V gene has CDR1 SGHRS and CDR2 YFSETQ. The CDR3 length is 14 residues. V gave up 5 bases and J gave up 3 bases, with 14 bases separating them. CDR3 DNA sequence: TGCGCCAGCAGACCTCTTGAGGGGGACTATGGCTACACCTTC. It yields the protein CASRPLEGDYGYTF. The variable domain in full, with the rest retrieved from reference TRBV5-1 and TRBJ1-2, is KAGVTQTPRYLIKTRGQQVTLSCSPISGHRSVSWYQQTPGQGLQFLFEYFSETQRNKGNFPGRFSGRQFSNSRSEMNVSTLELGDSALYLCASRPLEGDYGYTFGSGTRLTVV.

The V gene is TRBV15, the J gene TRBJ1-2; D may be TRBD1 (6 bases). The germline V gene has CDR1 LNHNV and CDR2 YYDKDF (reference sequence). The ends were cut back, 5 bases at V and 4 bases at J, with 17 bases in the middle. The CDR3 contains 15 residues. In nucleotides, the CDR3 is TGTGCCACCAGCCAGGGGTCGGGCAGGTCCTATGGCTACACCTTC. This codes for CATSQGSGRSYGYTF.

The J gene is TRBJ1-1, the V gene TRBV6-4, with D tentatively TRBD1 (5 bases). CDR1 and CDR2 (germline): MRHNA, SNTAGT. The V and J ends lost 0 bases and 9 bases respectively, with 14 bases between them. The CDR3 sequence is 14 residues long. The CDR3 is CASSDSTMGGKAFF. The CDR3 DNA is TGTGCCAGCAGTGACTCAACTATGGGGGGTAAAGCTTTCTTT.

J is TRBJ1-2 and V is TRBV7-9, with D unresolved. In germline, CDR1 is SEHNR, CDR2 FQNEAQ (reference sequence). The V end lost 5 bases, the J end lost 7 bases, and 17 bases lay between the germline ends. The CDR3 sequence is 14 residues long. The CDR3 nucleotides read TGTGCCAGCAGCCCAAGCGGGCCGCGGTCTGGCTACACCTTC. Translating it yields CASSPSGPRSGYTF.

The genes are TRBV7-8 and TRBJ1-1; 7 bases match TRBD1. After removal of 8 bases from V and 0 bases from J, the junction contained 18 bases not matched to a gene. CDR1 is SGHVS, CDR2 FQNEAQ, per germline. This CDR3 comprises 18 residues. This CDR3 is CASGSVPLDRWVNTEAFF. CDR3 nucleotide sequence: TGTGCCAGCGGCTCCGTACCATTGGACAGGTGGGTGAACACTGAAGCTTTCTTT.

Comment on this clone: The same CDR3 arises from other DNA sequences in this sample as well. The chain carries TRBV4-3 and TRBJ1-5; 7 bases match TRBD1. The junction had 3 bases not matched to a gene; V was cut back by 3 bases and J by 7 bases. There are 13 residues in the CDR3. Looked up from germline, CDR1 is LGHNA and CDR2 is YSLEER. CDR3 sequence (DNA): TGCGCCAGCAGCCAGGACAGGAACCAGCCCCAGCATTTT. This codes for CASSQDRNQPQHF.

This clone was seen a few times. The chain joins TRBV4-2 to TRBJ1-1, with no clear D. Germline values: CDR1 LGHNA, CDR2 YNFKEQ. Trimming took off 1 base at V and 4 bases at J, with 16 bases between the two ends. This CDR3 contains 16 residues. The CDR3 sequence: CASSQVIAPRTTEAFF. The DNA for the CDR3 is TGTGCCAGCAGCCAAGTAATCGCCCCGCGGACCACTGAAGCTTTCTTT.

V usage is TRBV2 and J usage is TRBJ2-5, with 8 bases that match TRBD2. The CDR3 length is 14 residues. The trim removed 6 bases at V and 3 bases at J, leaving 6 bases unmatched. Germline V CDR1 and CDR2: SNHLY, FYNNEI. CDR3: CASRSRGGKETQYF. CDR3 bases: TGTGCCAGCAGAAGTCGGGGGGGCAAAGAGACCCAGTACTTC.

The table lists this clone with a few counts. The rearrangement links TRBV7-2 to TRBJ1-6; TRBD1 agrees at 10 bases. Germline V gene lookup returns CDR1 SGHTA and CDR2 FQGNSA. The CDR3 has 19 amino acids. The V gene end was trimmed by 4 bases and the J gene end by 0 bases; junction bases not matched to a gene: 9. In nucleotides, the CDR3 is TGTGCCAGCAGCTCTATGTACAGGACAGGGGGCTCCTATAATTCACCCCTCCACTTT. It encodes CASSSMYRTGGSYNSPLHF.

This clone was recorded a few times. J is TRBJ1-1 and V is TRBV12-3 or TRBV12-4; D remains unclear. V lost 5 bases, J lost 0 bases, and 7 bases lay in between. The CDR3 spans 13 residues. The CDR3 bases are TGTGCCAGCAGTCACACTTTGAACACTGAAGCTTTCTTT. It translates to CASSHTLNTEAFF.

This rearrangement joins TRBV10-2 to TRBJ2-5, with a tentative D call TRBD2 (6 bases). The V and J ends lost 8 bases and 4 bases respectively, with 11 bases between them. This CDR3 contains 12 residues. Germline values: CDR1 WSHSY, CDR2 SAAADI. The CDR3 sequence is CASGPGGETQYF. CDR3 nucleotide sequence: TGCGCCAGCGGCCCCGGGGGAGAGACCCAGTACTTC.